A single sample is the source of the 8 T cell receptor beta chains below, sequenced in a study of OX40 agonist ivuxolimab in advanced cancers. Repertoires were generated with immunoSEQ multiplex PCR, while TCRdb's copy carries only in-frame clones and drops some. The repertoire includes some 120,000 clones, about 90% of them detected once, and 0.7% to 0.9% sits in the top ten. The sample here was CD4+ or CD8+ T cells sorted from blood, taken in a trial of the OX40 agonist ivuxolimab. The receptors come from an adult with an advanced solid tumor such as melanoma, head and neck, liver or kidney cancer.

V gene TRBV7-2 combines with J gene TRBJ1-5; D is unclear. The germline gives CDR1 SGHTA, CDR2 FQGNSA. This CDR3 is 14 amino acids long. V was cut by 1 base and J by 3 bases, with 7 bases left in between. The CDR3 DNA is TGTGCCAGCAGCTTAGTTGGACCCAATCAGCCCCAGCATTTT. It codes for CASSLVGPNQPQHF.

The rearrangement links TRBV27 to TRBJ2-1; 7 nucleotides match TRBD2. The ends lost 3 bases at V and 7 bases at J; junction bases unmatched: 12. The CDR3 covers 16 residues. The V gene's germline CDR1 is MNHEY and CDR2 SMNVEV (reference sequence). CDR3 bases: TGTGCCAGCAGTTTCCTAGTGGGAGGGCAAGGGAATGAGCAGTTCTTC. Its translation: CASSFLVGGQGNEQFF.

This sequence joins TRBV28 and TRBJ1-1; tentative D call: TRBD1 (5 bases). Germline CDR1 and CDR2: MDHEN and SYDVKM. V was clipped by 5 bases and J by 3 bases, with 19 bases between them. The CDR3 contains 16 residues. The CDR3 bases are TGTGCCAGCAGTCCCCGGGACGGGCGGTACGACACTGAAGCTTTCTTT. Its protein is CASSPRDGRYDTEAFF.

The V gene is TRBV7-8, the J gene TRBJ2-1, with 12 positions matching TRBD2. The trim removed 2 bases at V and 2 bases at J, leaving 4 bases unmatched. The CDR3 covers 17 residues. Germline V lookup: CDR1 SGHVS, CDR2 FQNEAQ. The CDR3 sequence: CASSLLTSGRPYNEQFF. The CDR3 coding sequence is TGTGCCAGCAGCTTATTGACTAGCGGGAGACCCTACAATGAGCAGTTCTTC.

The chain combines TRBV6-6 with TRBJ1-5, with 9 bases identical to TRBD1. The CDR3 extends over 14 amino acids. The junction had 4 bases not matched to a gene; V was cut back by 6 bases and J by 4 bases. Germline V gene sequence: CDR1 MNHNY, CDR2 SVGAGI (reference sequence). DNA of the CDR3: TGTGCCAGCAGCCTTGGGACAGGGAATCAGCCCCAGCATTTT. This codes for CASSLGTGNQPQHF.

In regard to this clone: Additional DNA sequences in this sample encode the identical CDR3. This chain connects TRBV18 to TRBJ2-3, with D unresolved. Trimming took 0 bases from V and 0 from J, leaving 1 base between them. Germline V gene sequence: CDR1 KGHSH, CDR2 LQKENI. There are 13 residues in the CDR3. In DNA form, the CDR3 reads TGTGCCAGCTCACCACCGAGCACAGATACGCAGTATTTT. Protein: CASSPPSTDTQYF.

Comments on this clone: The junction departs from the called germline gene at one end, perhaps through a read error. V gene TRBV7-7 combines with J gene TRBJ2-5; D perhaps matches TRBD1 (6 bases). CDR3 size: 14 residues. Germline loops: CDR1 SSHAT, CDR2 FNYEAQ (reference sequence). The CDR3 nucleotides are TGTGCTAGCAGCTTAACGGACAGTCGGGAGACCCAGTACTTC. Translated: CASSLTDSRETQYF.

The chain is built from TRBV7-6 and TRBJ2-1; 11 bases agree with TRBD2. This CDR3 is 22 amino acids long. Germline CDR1 and CDR2: SGHVS and FNYEAQ. After removal of 5 bases from V and 4 bases from J, the junction contained 25 bases not matched to a gene. CDR3 bases: TGTGCCAGCAGCGTAGAGGTGGGGGACAGGGACCCTAGCGGGAGGCTATACAATGAGCAGTTCTTC. Translating gives CASSVEVGDRDPSGRLYNEQFF.